The 8 T cell receptor beta chains below come from one sample, sequenced in a study of OX40 agonist ivuxolimab in advanced cancers. Profiled with immunoSEQ multiplex PCR; TCRdb holds only in-frame clones, not every one. In the table there are tens of thousands of clones, 70% to 85% of which are singletons. The sequenced sample was CD4+ or CD8+ T cells sorted from blood, obtained in a trial of the OX40 agonist ivuxolimab. These receptors all stem from an adult with an advanced solid tumor such as melanoma, head and neck, liver or kidney cancer.

The V gene is TRBV11-2, the J gene TRBJ2-3, with unresolved D. This CDR3 spans 16 amino acids. From germline, CDR1 is SGHAT and CDR2 FQNNGV. The V gene lost 1 base and the J gene lost 2 bases, with 13 bases spanning the gap. CDR3 nucleotides: TGTGCCAGCAGCTTAGTGGTGACTTCTTCCACAGATACGCAGTATTTT. It codes for CASSLVVTSSTDTQYF.

The chain has TRBV27 and TRBJ2-7, with D unresolved. Trimming stripped 0 bases from V and 4 bases from J, with 19 bases between. Germline CDR1 is MNHEY and CDR2 is SMNVEV (reference sequence). The CDR3 length is 17 residues. The DNA of the CDR3 is TGTGCCAGCAGTTTATCCTCTGTGGGCCTGAAGAGTTACGAGCAGTACTTC. Translation: CASSLSSVGLKSYEQYF.

This chain uses TRBV19 with TRBJ2-3; 7 bases line up with TRBD2. The J segment lost 5 bases and the V segment lost 9 bases, leaving 11 bases of the junction unmatched. The germline gives CDR1 LNHDA, CDR2 SQIVND (reference sequence). The CDR3 loop spans 14 amino acids. This CDR3 is CASRGGSDVDTQYF. Here the CDR3 DNA reads TGTGCCAGCCGAGGCGGGAGTGATGTAGATACGCAGTATTTT. Supplemented by reference TRBV19 and TRBJ2-3, the full variable domain reads DGGITQSPKYLFRKEGQNVTLSCEQNLNHDAMYWYRQDPGQGLRLIYYSQIVNDFQKGDIAEGYSVSREKKESFPLTVTSAQKNPTAFYLCASRGGSDVDTQYFGPGTRLTVL.

For this clone: One end of the junction does not line up with germline, which may come from a read error. This rearrangement joins TRBV7-7 to TRBJ2-7, with 9 bases fitting TRBD1. CDR3 length: 16 amino acids. Germline V gene data show CDR1 as SSHAT and CDR2 as FNYEAQ (reference sequence). In DNA form, the CDR3 reads TGTGCTAGCAGCTTCCGGACAGGGGTTAGTAAGTGCGAGCAGTACTTC. Translating gives CASSFRTGVSKCEQYF.

CDR3 region: CARAPGDF. DNA for the CDR3: TGTGCCAGGGCCCCGGGGGATTTT. The chain links TRBV21-1 to TRBJ1-4. TRBV21-1 is designated a pseudogene. The CDR3 loop spans 8 amino acids.

CDR3 sequence: CARSLDRNYEQYF. CDR3 DNA: TGTGCCAGAAGCTTGGACAGAAACTACGAGCAGTACTTC. This sequence joins TRBV5-3 and TRBJ2-7; D not certain. TRBV5-3 is an open reading frame, and its role is uncertain. The CDR3 covers 13 residues. V was pared by 0 bases and J by 3 bases, with 7 bases between.

Concerning this clone: One junction end does not reproduce the germline sequence, and a read error may be involved. The J gene is TRBJ2-3, the V gene TRBV15; 11 bases align to TRBD2. The germline gives CDR1 LNHNV, CDR2 YYDKDF (reference sequence). The CDR3 contains 16 residues. CDR3 coding DNA: TGTGCCACCAGCGGAGATATAGCGGGGGGGCCAGATACGCAGTATTTT. This encodes CATSGDIAGGPDTQYF.

J is TRBJ2-3 and V is TRBV30, with 8 bases aligning to TRBD1. Germline trimming cut 0 bases from V and 2 bases from J; bases unmatched to any gene: 4. Germline CDR1 and CDR2: GTSNPN and SVGIG (reference sequence). This CDR3 spans 15 amino acids. For the CDR3, the DNA is TGTGCCTGGAGTGTACTGCAGGGGGCCACAGATACGCAGTATTTT. This encodes CAWSVLQGATDTQYF.